This TCR beta chain was sequenced for a study of T cell responses to AZD1222 COVID-19 vaccine listed by TCRdb under 2021. Context from the whole study: TCR sequencing was performed for 230 to 250 trial participants, of whom about 200 were given two doses of AZD1222 and about 25 were given two doses of MenACWY control vaccine. Trial participants were enrolled by age into 18-55, 56-69 and 70-plus year subgroups, with about 150, 28 and 57 TCR-sequenced participants respectively. Paper-wide results and their limitations: Most participants were white British and females outnumbered males, and the authors suggested that clonal diversity may have been underestimated. Reportedly, close to half of the unique spike-specific TCRs recognized epitopes lying outside the regions that are mutated in the B.1.351 and B.1.1.7 variants. The vaccine-associated CD4 TCRs covered the entire spike protein, and the dominant responses fell in regions 160-218 and 743-854. Conclusions about previously exposed vaccinees are limited, since just five or six AZD1222 recipients were seropositive for SARS-CoV-2 at baseline. In the small 56-69-year group, the increase in depth fell short of significance, most likely because of low power. Because no day 14 peak-response samples were available, repertoires were characterized only after the peak T cell response. After two AZD1222 doses, spike-specific TCR breadth and depth were significantly higher than at day 0 and than in MenACWY recipients.

The time point label of this sample denotes: about 28 days (+/-7) after the second vaccine dose. Because spike-specific TCR depth and breadth did not differ between the two schedules, AZD1222 recipients who got a second dose at roughly 4 weeks were pooled with those who got a second dose at roughly 12 weeks. Vaccinee samples were obtained from the UK trials COV001 and COV002, which included a single-blind randomized controlled phase 2/3 trial of AZD1222 (ChAdOx1 nCoV-19) in healthy adults. Trial participant PBMC samples were collected at day 0 and day 28 after the second dose for TCRbeta chain sequencing. V is cut by 0 bases and J by 9 bases, and the space between the germline ends is 19 bases. Via the germline V gene, CDR1 is SGHTS and CDR2 YDEGEE. The CDR3, cysteine through phenylalanine, is 15 amino acids long. The entry retains the CDR3 DNA only, 45 bases that are in frame from base 1. The CDR3 regions of human TCRbeta chains were analyzed by immunosequencing. The study's processing was this. Repertoire TCRs were checked for matches against a reference library of SARS-CoV-2-specific TCRs that had been generated using the MIRA antigen-specificity platform. Breadth meant the fraction of unique TCRs that were SARS-CoV-2-associated, whereas depth meant the fraction of total T cells that were SARS-CoV-2-associated. Using the MIRA data, each spike-specific TCR was mapped to the spike region that the TCR reacts to and placed in a CD4 or CD8 class. Log10-transformed breadth and depth values were compared by one-way ANOVA with Sidak's multiple comparisons tests. In its TCRdb copy, this immuneACCESS table keeps in-frame sequences only and misses some clones. Where compared with another copy, unresolved V genes explain less than half of these, and the others have no known cause. Clone size and the V and J calls come from that table; the DNA yielded D and trimming. The sample table lists roughly 80,000 clones, about nine tenths of them with a count of one. The ten largest account for roughly 5.9% of the sample.

In the case of this clone: The antigen this receptor binds is unknown. Base qualities are not at hand, and no much larger clone is one base apart.

This sequence uses TRBV5-8 and TRBJ2-7; confidence is insufficient to name the D gene. Sequencing used peripheral blood, obtained 28 days after the second AZD1222 dose. This clonotype was sampled from an adult who received the AZD1222 COVID-19 vaccine. Here is the DNA: TGTGCCAGCAGCTTGGTCCCCAGCGCTGGCCGGCGGCAGTACTTC. This gives the protein CASSLVPSAGRRQYF. Here the CDR3 is joined to the reference TRBV5-8 and TRBJ2-7 genes, and the full variable domain is: EAGVTQSPTHLIKTRGQQATLRCSPISGHTSVYWYQQALGLGLQFLLWYDEGEERNRGNFPPRFSGRQFPNYSSELNVNALELEDSALYLCASSLVPSAGRRQYFGPGTRLTVT.